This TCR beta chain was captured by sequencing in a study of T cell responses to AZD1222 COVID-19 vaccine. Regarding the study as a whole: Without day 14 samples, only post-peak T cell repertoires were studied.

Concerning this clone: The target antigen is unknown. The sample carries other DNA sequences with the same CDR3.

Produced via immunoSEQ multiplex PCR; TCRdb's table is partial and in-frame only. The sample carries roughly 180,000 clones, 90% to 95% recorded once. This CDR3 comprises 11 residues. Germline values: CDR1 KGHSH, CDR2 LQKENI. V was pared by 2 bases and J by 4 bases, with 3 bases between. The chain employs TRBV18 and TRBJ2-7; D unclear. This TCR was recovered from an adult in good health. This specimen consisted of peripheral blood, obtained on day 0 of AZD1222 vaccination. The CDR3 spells CASSPGYEQYF. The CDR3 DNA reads TGTGCCAGCTCACCAGGGTACGAGCAGTACTTC.